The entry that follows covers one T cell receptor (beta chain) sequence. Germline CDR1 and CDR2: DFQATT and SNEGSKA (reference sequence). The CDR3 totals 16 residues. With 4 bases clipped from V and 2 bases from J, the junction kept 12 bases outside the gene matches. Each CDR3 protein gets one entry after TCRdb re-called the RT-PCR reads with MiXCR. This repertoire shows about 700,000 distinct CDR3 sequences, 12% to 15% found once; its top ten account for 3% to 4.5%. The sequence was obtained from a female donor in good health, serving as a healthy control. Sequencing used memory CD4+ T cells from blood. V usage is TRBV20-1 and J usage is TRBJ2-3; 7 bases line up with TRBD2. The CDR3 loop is CSANDLSGPNTDTQYF. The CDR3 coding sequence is TGCAGTGCTAATGATCTTAGCGGGCCTAACACAGATACGCAGTATTTT.